The clone carrying this T cell receptor beta chain was counted at least ten times. MiXCR, applied by TCRdb to the 5' RACE reads, yields one record per CDR3 protein. Here the sample spans about 210,000 distinct CDR3 sequences, roughly 8.2% being singletons. The data originate from a study of CD8 T cells in ankylosing spondylitis. Trimming removed 5 bases from V and 6 bases from J, with 20 bases in between. Germline CDR1 is DFQATT and CDR2 is SNEGSKA (reference sequence). This CDR3 comprises 14 residues. The V and J genes are TRBV20-1 and TRBJ2-7; D is possibly TRBD2 (6 bases). The sequence came from a female donor with ankylosing spondylitis or in good health (not recorded which). The sequenced sample was blood, either unsorted or a sorted T cell fraction (not recorded which). CDR3 nucleotides: TGCAGTGCTCAGTTCGGGGGAGAGGGTAGCGAGCAGTACTTC. Its translation is CSAQFGGEGSEQYF.